The entry that follows covers one T cell receptor (delta chain) sequence. The record originates from a study of gamma-delta T cells after stem cell transplantation. J lost 2 bases, V lost 2 bases, and 4 bases had no gene match. The CDR3 is 15 residues long. Germline V gene lookup returns CDR1 GEAIGNYY and CDR2 EKD. TCRdb called clones from the RT-PCR reads again using CATT. The sample carries approximately 1,000 delta-chain clones, 9.5% to 15% recorded once. Specimen: gamma-delta T cells. The sequence derives from a human donor. It is not recorded whose cells these are; they may come from a transplant donor. J is TRDJ1 and V is TRDV2; 10 positions agree with TRDD3. CDR3 sequence reads: CACDKLLGDTDKLIF. The CDR3 DNA reads TGTGCCTGTGACAAATTACTGGGGGATACCGATAAACTCATCTTT.